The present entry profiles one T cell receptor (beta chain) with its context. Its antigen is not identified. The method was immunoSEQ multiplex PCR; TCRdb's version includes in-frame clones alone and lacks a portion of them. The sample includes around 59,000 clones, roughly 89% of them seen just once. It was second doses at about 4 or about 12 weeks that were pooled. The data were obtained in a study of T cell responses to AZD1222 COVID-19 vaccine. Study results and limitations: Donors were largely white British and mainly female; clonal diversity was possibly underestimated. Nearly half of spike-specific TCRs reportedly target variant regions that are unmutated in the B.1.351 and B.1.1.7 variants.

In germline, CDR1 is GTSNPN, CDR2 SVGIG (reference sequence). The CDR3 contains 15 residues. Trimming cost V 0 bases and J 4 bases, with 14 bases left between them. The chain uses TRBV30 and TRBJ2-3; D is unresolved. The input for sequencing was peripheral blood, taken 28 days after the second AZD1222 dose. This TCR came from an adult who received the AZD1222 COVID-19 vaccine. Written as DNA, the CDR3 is TGTGCCTGGAGTGTTAGTCGCCCTGGGGCAGATACGCAGTATTTT. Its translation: CAWSVSRPGADTQYF.